The 26 T cell receptor beta chains below come from one sample, sequenced in a study of T cell clonotyping in hematopoietic cell transplantation. Profiled with immunoSEQ multiplex PCR; TCRdb holds only in-frame clones, not every one. The sample lists about 900 clones; about 95% were seen once. The starting material was peripheral blood mononuclear cells, obtained 180 days after allogeneic stem cell transplant. Receptors originate from a male patient over 55 who had an allogeneic stem cell transplant from an unrelated donor, so T cells may come from the graft donor. Some clones in this sample may be carry-over from other donors' samples.

V usage is TRBV6-5 and J usage is TRBJ1-1; D not certain. Germline CDR1 is MNHEY and CDR2 is SVGAGI. CDR3 length equals 13 residues. The V and J ends lost 5 bases and 1 base respectively, with 8 bases between them. The CDR3 DNA follows: TGTGCCAGCAGTCGACAAGAGAACACTGAAGCTTTCTTT. Protein product: CASSRQENTEAFF.

The J gene is TRBJ1-1, the V gene TRBV2; D gene uncertain. In germline, CDR1 is SNHLY, CDR2 FYNNEI. V lost 8 bases to trimming and J lost 1 base, with 5 bases between them. The CDR3 runs 11 residues. CDR3 loop: CASDQNTEAFF. DNA of the CDR3: TGTGCCAGCGACCAGAACACTGAAGCTTTCTTT.

V is TRBV5-4 and J is TRBJ1-1; possible D gene TRBD1, 5 bases. CDR3 length: 14 amino acids. From germline, CDR1 is SGHNT and CDR2 YYREEE (reference sequence). Trimming pared 4 bases from V and 4 bases from J, leaving 14 bases between. The CDR3, as DNA: TGTGCCAGCAGCCTAGGGGAACAGCTCACTGAAGCTTTCTTT. Protein sequence: CASSLGEQLTEAFF. Filled out from reference TRBV5-4 and TRBJ1-1, the complete variable domain reads ETGVTQSPTHLIKTRGQQVTLRCSSQSGHNTVSWYQQALGQGPQFIFQYYREEENGRGNFPPRFSGLQFPNYSSELNVNALELDDSALYLCASSLGEQLTEAFFGQGTRLTVV.

This clone has a single count. The rearrangement joins TRBV30 to TRBJ2-5, with D perhaps being TRBD1 or TRBD2 (5 bases each). The CDR3 sequence is 15 residues long. Trimming took 4 bases from V and 5 from J, leaving 20 bases between them. CDR1 and CDR2 (germline): GTSNPN, SVGIG (reference sequence). Here the CDR3 DNA reads TGTGCCTGGACCAACACGGGGCTGGGGGTGGAGACCCAGTACTTC. Encoded protein: CAWTNTGLGVETQYF.

V usage is TRBV29-1 and J usage is TRBJ1-1; weak D call: TRBD1 (6 bases). CDR3 length: 16 residues. Deletions cut 5 bases from V and 0 bases from J, with 19 bases between. The V gene's germline CDR1 is SQVTM and CDR2 ANQGSEA. DNA for the CDR3: TGCAGCGTTAGAAGACAGAGGGGGGCAATGAACACTGAAGCTTTCTTT. Translation gives CSVRRQRGAMNTEAFF.

The V call is TRBV5-1, the J call TRBJ1-4; no clear D. CDR1 is SGHRS and CDR2 is YFSETQ in the germline V gene. The germline V and J ends were trimmed by 4 bases and 5 bases, with 12 bases remaining between them. This CDR3 region has 14 residues. The CDR3 bases are TGCGCCAGCAGCCCGGACCTACGAAATGAAAAACTGTTTTTT. Amino acid sequence: CASSPDLRNEKLFF.

The gene calls are TRBV28 and TRBJ1-2; D unresolved. Germline lookup yields CDR1 MDHEN and CDR2 SYDVKM. The CDR3 totals 14 residues. Trimming pared 7 bases from V and 0 bases from J, leaving 12 bases between. In DNA form, the CDR3 reads TGTGCCAGCATGCCGGGAGTCCCTAACTATGGCTACACCTTC. Translating it yields CASMPGVPNYGYTF.

V gene TRBV10-3 combines with J gene TRBJ2-3; 7 bases agree with TRBD2. From germline, CDR1 is ENHRY and CDR2 SYGVKD. This CDR3 has 15 residues. V gave up 6 bases and J gave up 1 base; unmatched junction bases: 7. CDR3 nucleotides: TGTGCCATCAGCCTATCCACTAGCGGCACAGATACGCAGTATTTT. Its translation: CAISLSTSGTDTQYF.

V and J are TRBV5-1 and TRBJ1-3, with 8 bases matching TRBD1. Trimming removed 3 bases from V and 0 bases from J; junction bases left unmatched: 11. CDR3 size: 18 residues. Germline CDR1 and CDR2: SGHRS and YFSETQ. CDR3 DNA: TGCGCCAGCAGCTCTGGACAGGGAAGGGCGATCTCTGGAAACACCATATATTTT. The encoded protein is CASSSGQGRAISGNTIYF.

The chain joins TRBV29-1 to TRBJ2-3, with D tentatively TRBD1 (5 bases). Trimming cost V 3 bases and J 3 bases, with 16 bases left between them. CDR1 is SQVTM, CDR2 ANQGSEA, per germline. CDR3 length: 15 residues. The CDR3 spells CSVDFWAGITDTQYF. In nucleotides, the CDR3 is TGCAGCGTTGATTTTTGGGCAGGGATAACAGATACGCAGTATTTT.

J is TRBJ1-2 and V is TRBV9; D is unclear. The CDR3 extends over 14 amino acids. CDR1 is SGDLS and CDR2 is YYNGEE in the germline V gene. V was cut by 4 bases and J by 3 bases, with 13 bases left in between. The CDR3 region has the DNA TGTGCCAGCAGCCCCCTCGGGCAGCACTATGGCTACACCTTC. Residues: CASSPLGQHYGYTF.

The V gene is TRBV11-2, the J gene TRBJ2-3, with D possibly matching TRBD1 (5 bases). Germline values: CDR1 SGHAT, CDR2 FQNNGV. Trimming removed 3 bases from V and 3 bases from J, with 16 bases in between. The CDR3 has 16 residues. DNA for the CDR3: TGTGCCAGCAGCTTGGGCCAAAGCAGGACAACAGATACGCAGTATTTT. It encodes CASSLGQSRTTDTQYF. The variable domain in full, with the rest retrieved from reference TRBV11-2 and TRBJ2-3, is EAGVAQSPRYKIIEKRQSVAFWCNPISGHATLYWYQQILGQGPKLLIQFQNNGVVDDSQLPKDRFSAERLKGVDSTLKIQPAKLEDSAVYLCASSLGQSRTTDTQYFGPGTRLTVL.

This clone came up once. This chain joins TRBV9 and TRBJ2-5; D is undetermined. Trimming left V 0 bases short and J 3 bases short, with 9 bases between. This CDR3 contains 14 residues. The germline CDR1 and CDR2 sequences are SGDLS and YYNGEE. CDR3 amino acids: CASSVATWEETQYF. In DNA, the CDR3 is TGTGCCAGCAGCGTAGCTACGTGGGAAGAGACCCAGTACTTC.

This chain connects TRBV7-9 to TRBJ2-7; maybe TRBD1 (6 bases). CDR3 size: 14 residues. V lost 6 bases and J lost 5, with 17 bases in between. CDR1 SEHNR and CDR2 FQNEAQ come from the germline V gene (reference sequence). The CDR3 sequence: CASSGQFFTDEQYF. The DNA of the CDR3 is TGTGCCAGCAGTGGACAGTTTTTCACCGACGAGCAGTACTTC.

The chain employs TRBV7-2 and TRBJ2-7, with a weak D call TRBD2 (5 bases). The germline V gene encodes CDR1 SGHTA and CDR2 FQGNSA. CDR3 length: 13 amino acids. Trimming cost V 4 bases and J 1 base, with 8 bases left between them. The CDR3 DNA sequence: TGTGCCAGCAGCTCAGGACTTTCCTACGAGCAGTACTTC. This gives the protein CASSSGLSYEQYF. The full variable domain, completed using reference TRBV7-2 and TRBJ2-7, is GAGVSQSPSNKVTEKGKDVELRCDPISGHTALYWYRQSLGQGLEFLIYFQGNSAPDKSGLPSDRFSAERTGGSVSTLTIQRTQQEDSAVYLCASSSGLSYEQYFGPGTRLTVT.

The chain links TRBV6-5 to TRBJ2-5; 9 bases are a match to TRBD1. The J call may not be correct, given that the DNA end is closer to TRBJ2-7. The CDR3 is made up of 14 amino acids. Looked up from germline, CDR1 is MNHEY and CDR2 is SVGAGI. CDR3 sequence: CASTRQGGSHEQYF. The CDR3 bases are TGTGCCAGCACCAGACAGGGGGGAAGCCACGAGCAGTACTTC.

The rearrangement uses TRBV28 and TRBJ1-2; no reliable D call. Germline V gene data show CDR1 as MDHEN and CDR2 as SYDVKM. Deletions cut 5 bases from V and 4 bases from J, with 14 bases between. The CDR3 loop spans 14 amino acids. This CDR3 is CASSPPAASYGYTF. As DNA, the CDR3 is TGTGCCAGCAGTCCACCGGCAGCTAGCTATGGCTACACCTTC.

J is TRBJ2-3 and V is TRBV27; 11 bases fit TRBD2. The CDR3 sequence is 17 residues long. V was pared by 4 bases and J by 2 bases, with 8 bases of the junction left unmatched. Germline-derived CDR1 and CDR2 are MNHEY and SMNVEV (reference sequence). The CDR3 protein is CASSYPGLADYTDTQYF. CDR3 DNA sequence: TGTGCCAGCAGTTACCCGGGACTAGCGGATTACACAGATACGCAGTATTTT.

In its sample, this clone was seen once. V usage is TRBV28 and J usage is TRBJ2-2; TRBD2 is a possible D gene (6 bases). In germline, CDR1 is MDHEN, CDR2 SYDVKM. The CDR3 totals 16 residues. V lost 5 bases to trimming and J lost 2 bases, with 15 bases between them. This CDR3 is CASSVYGGTNTGELFF. For the CDR3, the DNA is TGTGCCAGCAGTGTATATGGGGGGACTAACACCGGGGAGCTGTTTTTT.

This chain connects TRBV30 to TRBJ2-7; D uncertain. The CDR3 length is 11 residues. Between the trimmed V and J ends, which lost 3 bases and 4 bases, there was a span of 7 bases. Germline V gene lookup returns CDR1 GTSNPN and CDR2 SVGIG (reference sequence). The CDR3: CAWSNLYEQYF. The CDR3 nucleotides are TGTGCCTGGAGCAACCTATACGAGCAGTACTTC.

This rearrangement joins TRBV6-5 to TRBJ1-2, with D maybe TRBD1 (6 bases). Trimming left V 6 bases short and J 0 bases short, with 8 bases between. This CDR3 region has 13 residues. Germline-derived CDR1 and CDR2 are MNHEY and SVGAGI. The CDR3: CASRRQANYGYTF. The CDR3 nucleotides are TGTGCCAGCAGGAGACAGGCTAACTATGGCTACACCTTC.

The chain couples TRBV28 to TRBJ2-7; perhaps TRBD2 as D (5 bases). The CDR3 is 13 amino acids. From germline, CDR1 is MDHEN and CDR2 SYDVKM. The germline V and J ends were trimmed by 2 bases and 5 bases, with 10 bases remaining between them. The CDR3 reads CASSLGSGDEQYF. The CDR3 DNA reads as TGTGCCAGCAGTTTAGGGAGTGGCGACGAGCAGTACTTC.

V and J are TRBV28 and TRBJ1-5; D ambiguous. This CDR3 is built from 12 residues. V was cut by 4 bases and J by 7 bases, with 8 bases left in between. Germline CDR1 and CDR2: MDHEN and SYDVKM. CDR3 sequence reads: CASSSRLQPQHF. In nucleotides, the CDR3 is TGTGCCAGCAGTTCTCGCCTACAGCCCCAGCATTTT.

In its sample, this clone was seen once. The junction departs from the called germline gene at one end, perhaps through a read error. This CDR3 is CASSPDGRSGGVF. The CDR3 coding sequence is TGTGCCAGCTCACCTGATGGTCGGTCAGGGGGCGTCTTC. This sequence joins TRBV18 and TRBJ2-1; TRBD1 matches 8 bases. This CDR3 spans 13 amino acids. Per the germline V gene, CDR1 is KGHSH and CDR2 is LQKENI.

The chain joins TRBV11-2 to TRBJ1-2; D uncertain. V was trimmed by 5 bases and J by 2 bases, leaving 12 bases between them. The CDR3 has 14 amino acids. Germline CDR1 reads SGHAT; CDR2 reads FQNNGV. CDR3 nucleotides: TGTGCCAGCAGCGCCACGTCCGTAAACTATGGCTACACCTTC. Its translation: CASSATSVNYGYTF.

The chain has TRBV12-5 and TRBJ1-1; D call uncertain. V lost 3 bases to trimming and J lost 3 bases, with 2 bases between them. The CDR3 length is 11 residues. The germline V gene encodes CDR1 LGHNT and CDR2 FRNRAP. CDR3 in amino acids: CASGLDTEAFF. The CDR3 nucleotides are TGTGCTAGTGGTTTAGACACTGAAGCTTTCTTT.